Listed below are T cell receptor beta chains from one sample, sequenced in a study of T cell repertoires in ileal Crohn's disease. The data were produced by immunoSEQ multiplex PCR, yet TCRdb's version contains in-frame clones alone and is incomplete. The table lists about 14,000 clones, roughly 82% of them singletons, with around 5.8% in the top ten. Sequenced material: ileal tissue. These receptors were taken from an adult with Crohn's disease. Each CDR3 is given with its conserved first and last residue. The order of the fields is CDR3 protein, CDR3 DNA, clone size, J gene, D gene, V gene. D genes are given only for firm matches. A clone size is listed for some rows: how often the clone was seen (once, few, many), or a class if it is expanded.

CDR3 protein: CASSPAGGRSETQYF
CDR3 DNA: TGTGCCAGCAGCCCAGCGGGGGGGAGGAGTGAGACCCAGTACTTC
clone size: .
J gene: TRBJ2-5
D gene: TRBD2
V gene: TRBV9

CDR3 protein: CASSLDKETQYF
CDR3 DNA: TGTGCCAGCTCACTGGACAAAGAGACCCAGTACTTC
clone size: .
J gene: TRBJ2-5
D gene: .
V gene: TRBV18

CDR3 protein: CASSRGQGEQFF
CDR3 DNA: TGTGCTAGCAGCCGAGGACAGGGAGAGCAGTTCTTC
clone size: few
J gene: TRBJ2-1
D gene: TRBD1
V gene: TRBV7-7

CDR3 protein: CAISRDRAGGELFF
CDR3 DNA: TGTGCCATCAGCCGGGACAGGGCCGGAGGGGAGCTGTTTTTT
clone size: .
J gene: TRBJ2-2
D gene: TRBD1
V gene: TRBV10-3

CDR3 protein: CASSLELTGGNTIYF
CDR3 DNA: TGTGCCAGCAGCTTGGAACTTACGGGGGGAAACACCATATATTTT
clone size: .
J gene: TRBJ1-3
D gene: .
V gene: TRBV5-6

CDR3 protein: CASDRDTRAGYTF
CDR3 DNA: TGTGCCAGCGACAGGGATACGAGGGCTGGCTACACCTTC
clone size: few
J gene: TRBJ1-2
D gene: TRBD1
V gene: TRBV2

CDR3 protein: CASSLDSWTGENTGELFF
CDR3 DNA: TGTGCCAGCAGCTTAGATTCGTGGACAGGGGAAAACACCGGGGAGCTGTTTTTT
clone size: .
J gene: TRBJ2-2
D gene: TRBD1
V gene: TRBV7-9

CDR3 protein: CASSLQGMSTEAFF
CDR3 DNA: TGTGCCAGCAGCTTACAGGGCATGAGCACTGAAGCTTTCTTT
clone size: .
J gene: TRBJ1-1
D gene: .
V gene: TRBV14

CDR3 protein: CASSVRGIQNYGYTF
CDR3 DNA: TGTGCCAGCAGCGTCAGGGGGATCCAGAACTATGGCTACACCTTC
clone size: .
J gene: TRBJ1-2
D gene: TRBD1
V gene: TRBV6-6

CDR3 protein: CSVSTGWETEAFF
CDR3 DNA: TGCAGCGTCTCGACAGGGTGGGAGACTGAAGCTTTCTTT
clone size: .
J gene: TRBJ1-1
D gene: TRBD1
V gene: TRBV29-1

CDR3 protein: CASSPNLRRTGELFF
CDR3 DNA: TGTGCCAGCAGTCCCAATCTCAGGAGGACCGGGGAGCTGTTTTTT
clone size: few
J gene: TRBJ2-2
D gene: .
V gene: TRBV27

CDR3 protein: CASAWGPDTQYF
CDR3 DNA: TGTGCCTCAGCGTGGGGCCCAGATACGCAGTATTTT
clone size: .
J gene: TRBJ2-3
D gene: .
V gene: TRBV10-3

CDR3 protein: CASSRLGQGHGYTF
CDR3 DNA: TGTGCCAGCAGCCGATTGGGACAGGGGCATGGCTACACCTTC
clone size: .
J gene: TRBJ1-2
D gene: TRBD1
V gene: TRBV9

CDR3 protein: CASSFGGPQETQYF
CDR3 DNA: TGTGCCAGCAGCTTTGGAGGTCCTCAAGAGACCCAGTACTTC
clone size: .
J gene: TRBJ2-5
D gene: .
V gene: TRBV7-2

CDR3 protein: CASSKEGQGSYEQYF
CDR3 DNA: TGTGCCAGCAGTAAGGAGGGACAGGGATCCTACGAGCAGTACTTC
clone size: .
J gene: TRBJ2-7
D gene: TRBD1
V gene: TRBV6-1

CDR3 protein: CASSPSGHLYEQYF
CDR3 DNA: TGTGCCAGCAGCCCCTCGGGACACCTTTACGAGCAGTACTTC
clone size: .
J gene: TRBJ2-7
D gene: .
V gene: TRBV7-2

CDR3 protein: CASSLRTDQETQYF
CDR3 DNA: TGCGCCAGCAGCCTGCGCACGGACCAAGAGACCCAGTACTTC
clone size: .
J gene: TRBJ2-5
D gene: .
V gene: TRBV5-1

CDR3 protein: CASRRQGLKQPQHF
CDR3 DNA: TGTGCCAGCAGGCGACAGGGTTTGAAACAGCCCCAGCATTTT
clone size: .
J gene: TRBJ1-5
D gene: TRBD1
V gene: TRBV7-3

CDR3 protein: CASSLGLAVSTDTQYF
CDR3 DNA: TGTGCCAGCAGCTTGGGGCTAGCGGTTAGCACAGATACGCAGTATTTT
clone size: .
J gene: TRBJ2-3
D gene: TRBD2
V gene: TRBV5-4

CDR3 protein: CASADSGNEQFF
CDR3 DNA: TGCGCCAGCGCCGATAGTGGCAATGAGCAGTTCTTC
clone size: .
J gene: TRBJ2-1
D gene: .
V gene: TRBV5-1

CDR3 protein: CASSPGGGVNEKLFF
CDR3 DNA: TGTGCCAGCAGTCCCGGGGGGGGCGTTAATGAAAAACTGTTTTTT
clone size: .
J gene: TRBJ1-4
D gene: .
V gene: TRBV6-6

CDR3 protein: CASSRDRGSAEAFF
CDR3 DNA: TGCGCCAGCAGTAGGGACAGGGGGAGCGCTGAAGCTTTCTTT
clone size: .
J gene: TRBJ1-1
D gene: TRBD1
V gene: TRBV5-1

CDR3 protein: CATLAGGTEQFF
CDR3 DNA: TGTGCCACCTTAGCGGGGGGGACTGAGCAGTTCTTC
clone size: .
J gene: TRBJ2-1
D gene: TRBD2
V gene: TRBV2

CDR3 protein: CASSLGASGGAKETQYF
CDR3 DNA: TGTGCCAGCAGCTTAGGGGCTAGCGGGGGGGCGAAAGAGACCCAGTACTTC
clone size: .
J gene: TRBJ2-5
D gene: TRBD2
V gene: TRBV11-2

CDR3 protein: CASRPLDRIGNEQFF
CDR3 DNA: TGTGCCAGCAGACCCCTAGATAGAATAGGTAATGAGCAGTTCTTC
clone size: .
J gene: TRBJ2-1
D gene: .
V gene: TRBV6-6

CDR3 protein: CASSPGGLYEQYF
CDR3 DNA: TGCGCCAGCAGCCCCGGCGGACTCTACGAGCAGTACTTC
clone size: .
J gene: TRBJ2-7
D gene: .
V gene: TRBV5-1

CDR3 protein: CAWGPSAQETQYF
CDR3 DNA: TGTGCCTGGGGACCTAGCGCCCAAGAGACCCAGTACTTC
clone size: once
J gene: TRBJ2-5
D gene: .
V gene: TRBV30

CDR3 protein: CASSLPRGSNEQFF
CDR3 DNA: TGTGCCAGCAGTCTCCCACGAGGGAGCAATGAGCAGTTCTTC
clone size: few
J gene: TRBJ2-1
D gene: .
V gene: TRBV28

CDR3 protein: CASSSNPGTGFGSGANVLTF
CDR3 DNA: TGTGCCAGCAGTAGCAATCCGGGGACAGGGTTTGGCTCTGGGGCCAACGTCCTGACTTTC
clone size: .
J gene: TRBJ2-6
D gene: TRBD1
V gene: TRBV5-5

CDR3 protein: CASSPGQGAEPQHF
CDR3 DNA: TGTGCCAGCAGTCCGGGTCAAGGCGCGGAGCCCCAGCATTTT
clone size: .
J gene: TRBJ1-5
D gene: .
V gene: TRBV6-4

CDR3 protein: CASSYSIYHEQYF
CDR3 DNA: TGTGCCAGCAGTTACTCGATCTACCACGAGCAGTACTTC
clone size: .
J gene: TRBJ2-7
D gene: .
V gene: TRBV6-5

CDR3 protein: CASSLVILARPDQEQFF
CDR3 DNA: TGTGCCAGCAGCTTAGTGATCTTGGCTAGGCCAGATCAGGAGCAGTTCTTC
clone size: .
J gene: TRBJ2-1
D gene: .
V gene: TRBV7-2

CDR3 protein: CASSDDSLAGEQYF
CDR3 DNA: TGTGCCAGCAGCGATGATTCATTGGCAGGCGAGCAGTACTTC
clone size: .
J gene: TRBJ2-7
D gene: .
V gene: TRBV5-6

CDR3 protein: CASSLQKGHLNYGYTF
CDR3 DNA: TGTGCCAGCTCACTACAAAAGGGACACCTGAACTATGGCTACACCTTC
clone size: .
J gene: TRBJ1-2
D gene: .
V gene: TRBV18

CDR3 protein: CASGTQGSVEKLFF
CDR3 DNA: TGTGCCAGCGGGACCCAGGGGAGCGTTGAAAAACTGTTTTTT
clone size: few
J gene: TRBJ1-4
D gene: .
V gene: TRBV27

CDR3 protein: CAWRTGNYGYTF
CDR3 DNA: TGTGCCTGGAGGACAGGAAACTATGGCTACACCTTC
clone size: .
J gene: TRBJ1-2
D gene: .
V gene: TRBV30

CDR3 protein: CARSLADYGYTF
CDR3 DNA: TGTGCCAGAAGCTTAGCGGACTATGGCTACACCTTC
clone size: .
J gene: TRBJ1-2
D gene: .
V gene: TRBV7-5

CDR3 protein: CASSPRGAPLREQYF
CDR3 DNA: TGTGCCAGCAGCCCCCGGGGAGCCCCTCTGCGGGAGCAGTACTTC
clone size: once
J gene: TRBJ2-7
D gene: .
V gene: TRBV9

CDR3 protein: CSVESTIYGYTF
CDR3 DNA: TGCAGCGTTGAGAGTACTATATATGGCTACACCTTC
clone size: .
J gene: TRBJ1-2
D gene: .
V gene: TRBV29-1

CDR3 protein: CASSLEVTCSGNTIYF
CDR3 DNA: TGCGCCAGCAGCTTGGAAGTTACTTGCTCTGGAAACACCATATATTTT
clone size: .
J gene: TRBJ1-3
D gene: .
V gene: TRBV5-1

CDR3 protein: CASSAIQGASGSYEQYF
CDR3 DNA: TGTGCCAGCAGCGCAATCCAGGGGGCTAGCGGGAGCTACGAGCAGTACTTC
clone size: .
J gene: TRBJ2-7
D gene: TRBD2
V gene: TRBV7-2

CDR3 protein: CASNSEGGSFNTEAFF
CDR3 DNA: TGTGCCAGTAACAGTGAGGGAGGGAGCTTCAACACTGAAGCTTTCTTT
clone size: once
J gene: TRBJ1-1
D gene: .
V gene: TRBV19